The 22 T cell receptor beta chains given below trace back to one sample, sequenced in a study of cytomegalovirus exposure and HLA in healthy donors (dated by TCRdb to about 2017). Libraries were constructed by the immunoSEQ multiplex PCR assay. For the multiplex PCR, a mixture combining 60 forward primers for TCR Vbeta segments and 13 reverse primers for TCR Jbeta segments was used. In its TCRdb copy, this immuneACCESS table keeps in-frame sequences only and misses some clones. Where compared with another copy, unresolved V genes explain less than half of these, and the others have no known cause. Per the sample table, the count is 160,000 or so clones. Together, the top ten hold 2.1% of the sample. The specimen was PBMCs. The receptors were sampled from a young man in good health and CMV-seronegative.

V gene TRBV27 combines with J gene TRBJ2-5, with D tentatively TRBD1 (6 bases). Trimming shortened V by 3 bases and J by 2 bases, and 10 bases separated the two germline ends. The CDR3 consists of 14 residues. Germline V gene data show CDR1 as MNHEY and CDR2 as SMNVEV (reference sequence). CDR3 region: CASSLWGRQETQYF. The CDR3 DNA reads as TGTGCCAGCAGTTTGTGGGGGCGGCAAGAGACCCAGTACTTC.

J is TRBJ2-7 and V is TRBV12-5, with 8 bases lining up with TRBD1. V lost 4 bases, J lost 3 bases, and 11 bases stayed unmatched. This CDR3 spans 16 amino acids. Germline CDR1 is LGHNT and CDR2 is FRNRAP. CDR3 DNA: TGTGCTAGTGGTTCCTCAACAGGGGGTTCCGTCTACGAGCAGTACTTC. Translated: CASGSSTGGSVYEQYF.

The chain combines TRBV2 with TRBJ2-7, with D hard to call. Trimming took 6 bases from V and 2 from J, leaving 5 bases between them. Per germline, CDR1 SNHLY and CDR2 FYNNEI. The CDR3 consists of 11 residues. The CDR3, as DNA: TGTGCCAGCAGCTCTCCCTACGAGCAGTACTTC. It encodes CASSSPYEQYF.

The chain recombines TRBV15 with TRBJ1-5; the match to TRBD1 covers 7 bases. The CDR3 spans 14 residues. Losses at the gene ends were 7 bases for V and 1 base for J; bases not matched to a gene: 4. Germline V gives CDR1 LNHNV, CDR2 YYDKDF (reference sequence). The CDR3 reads CATTLGQSNQPQHF. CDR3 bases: TGTGCCACCACCCTGGGACAGAGCAATCAGCCCCAGCATTTT.

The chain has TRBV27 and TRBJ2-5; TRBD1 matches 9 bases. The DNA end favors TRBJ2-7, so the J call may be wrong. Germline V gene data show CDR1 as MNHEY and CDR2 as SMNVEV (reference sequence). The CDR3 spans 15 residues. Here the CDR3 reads CASSAPGQGSYEQYF. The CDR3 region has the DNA TGTGCCAGCAGTGCGCCGGGACAGGGTTCCTACGAGCAGTACTTC.

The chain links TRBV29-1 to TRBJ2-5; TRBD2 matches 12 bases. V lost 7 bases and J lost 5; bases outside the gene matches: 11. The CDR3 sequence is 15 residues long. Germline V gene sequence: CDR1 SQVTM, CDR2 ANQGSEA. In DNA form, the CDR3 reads TGCAGCGGCAGCGCTAGCGGGAGGGCTCATGAGACCCAGTACTTC. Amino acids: CSGSASGRAHETQYF.

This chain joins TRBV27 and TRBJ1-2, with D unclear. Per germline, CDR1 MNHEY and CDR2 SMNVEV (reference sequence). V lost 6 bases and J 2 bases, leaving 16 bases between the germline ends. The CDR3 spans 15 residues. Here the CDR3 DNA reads TGTGCCAGCAGCCCCGGGGTTTTTTCAAACTATGGCTACACCTTC. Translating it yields CASSPGVFSNYGYTF.

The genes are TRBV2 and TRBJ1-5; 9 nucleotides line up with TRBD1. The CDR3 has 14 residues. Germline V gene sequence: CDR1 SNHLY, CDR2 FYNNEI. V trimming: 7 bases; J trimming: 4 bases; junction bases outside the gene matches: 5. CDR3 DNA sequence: TGTGCCAGCATTGGACAGGGGCGGAATCAGCCCCAGCATTTT. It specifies CASIGQGRNQPQHF.

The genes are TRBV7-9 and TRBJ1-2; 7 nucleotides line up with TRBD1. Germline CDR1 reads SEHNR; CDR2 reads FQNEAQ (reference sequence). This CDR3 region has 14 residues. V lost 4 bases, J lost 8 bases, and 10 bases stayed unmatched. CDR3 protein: CASSSDRSRMGYTF. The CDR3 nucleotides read TGTGCCAGCAGCTCGGACAGGAGCCGTATGGGCTACACCTTC.

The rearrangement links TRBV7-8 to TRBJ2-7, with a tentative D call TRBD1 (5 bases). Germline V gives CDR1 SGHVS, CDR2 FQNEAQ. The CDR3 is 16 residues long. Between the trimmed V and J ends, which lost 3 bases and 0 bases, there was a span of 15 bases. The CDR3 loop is CASSFPPGPRSYEQYF. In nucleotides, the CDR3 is TGTGCCAGCAGCTTCCCCCCAGGGCCTCGCTCCTACGAGCAGTACTTC.

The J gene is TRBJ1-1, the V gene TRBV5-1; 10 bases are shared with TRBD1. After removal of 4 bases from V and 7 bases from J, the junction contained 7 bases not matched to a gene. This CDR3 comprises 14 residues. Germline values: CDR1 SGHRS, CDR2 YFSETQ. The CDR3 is CASSDGQGEREAFF. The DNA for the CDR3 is TGCGCCAGCAGCGACGGACAGGGGGAGCGTGAAGCTTTCTTT. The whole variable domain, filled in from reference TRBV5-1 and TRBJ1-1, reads KAGVTQTPRYLIKTRGQQVTLSCSPISGHRSVSWYQQTPGQGLQFLFEYFSETQRNKGNFPGRFSGRQFSNSRSEMNVSTLELGDSALYLCASSDGQGEREAFFGQGTRLTVV.

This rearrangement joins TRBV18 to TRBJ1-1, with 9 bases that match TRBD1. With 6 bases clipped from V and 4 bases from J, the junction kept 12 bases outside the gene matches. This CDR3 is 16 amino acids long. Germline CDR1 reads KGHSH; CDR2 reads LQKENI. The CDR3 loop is CASSRDRVTGITEAFF. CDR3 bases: TGTGCCAGCTCCCGGGACAGGGTAACGGGGATCACTGAAGCTTTCTTT.

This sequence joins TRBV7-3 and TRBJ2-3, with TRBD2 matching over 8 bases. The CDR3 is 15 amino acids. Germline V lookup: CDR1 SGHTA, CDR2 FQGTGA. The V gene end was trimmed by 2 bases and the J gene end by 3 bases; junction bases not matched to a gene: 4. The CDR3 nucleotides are TGTGCCAGCAGCTTACGGGGGGGCGCGACAGATACGCAGTATTTT. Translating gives CASSLRGGATDTQYF.

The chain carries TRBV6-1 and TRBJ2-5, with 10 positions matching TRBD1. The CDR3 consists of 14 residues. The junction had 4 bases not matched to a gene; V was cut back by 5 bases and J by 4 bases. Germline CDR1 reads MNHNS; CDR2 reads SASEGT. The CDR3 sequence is CASSRTGGSETQYF. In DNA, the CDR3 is TGTGCCAGCAGTCGGACAGGGGGATCAGAGACCCAGTACTTC.

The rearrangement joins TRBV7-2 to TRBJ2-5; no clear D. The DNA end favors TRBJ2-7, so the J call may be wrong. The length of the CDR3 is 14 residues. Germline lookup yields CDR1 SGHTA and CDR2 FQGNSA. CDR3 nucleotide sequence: TGTGCCAGCAGGAGAGCCGATAACTCCTACGAGCAGTACTTC. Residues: CASRRADNSYEQYF.

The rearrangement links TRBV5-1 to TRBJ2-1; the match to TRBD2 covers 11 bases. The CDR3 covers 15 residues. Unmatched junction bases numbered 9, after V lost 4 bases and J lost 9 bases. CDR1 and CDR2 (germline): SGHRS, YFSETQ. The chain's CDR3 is CASSILAGEKGEQFF. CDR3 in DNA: TGCGCCAGCAGCATACTAGCGGGAGAGAAGGGTGAGCAGTTCTTC. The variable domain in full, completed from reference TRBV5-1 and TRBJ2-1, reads KAGVTQTPRYLIKTRGQQVTLSCSPISGHRSVSWYQQTPGQGLQFLFEYFSETQRNKGNFPGRFSGRQFSNSRSEMNVSTLELGDSALYLCASSILAGEKGEQFFGPGTRLTVL.

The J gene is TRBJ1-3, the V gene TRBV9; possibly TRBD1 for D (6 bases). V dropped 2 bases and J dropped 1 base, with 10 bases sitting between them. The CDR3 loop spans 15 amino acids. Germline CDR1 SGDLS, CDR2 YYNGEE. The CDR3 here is CASSVGTSSGNTIYF. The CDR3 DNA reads TGTGCCAGCAGCGTTGGGACAAGTTCTGGAAACACCATATATTTT.

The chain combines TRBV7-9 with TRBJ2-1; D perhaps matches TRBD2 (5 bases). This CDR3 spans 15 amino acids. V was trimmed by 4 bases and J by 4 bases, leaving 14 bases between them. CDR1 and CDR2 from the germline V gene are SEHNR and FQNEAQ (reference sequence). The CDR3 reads CASSSTNPTYNEQFF. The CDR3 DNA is TGTGCCAGCAGCTCGACTAACCCTACTTACAATGAGCAGTTCTTC.

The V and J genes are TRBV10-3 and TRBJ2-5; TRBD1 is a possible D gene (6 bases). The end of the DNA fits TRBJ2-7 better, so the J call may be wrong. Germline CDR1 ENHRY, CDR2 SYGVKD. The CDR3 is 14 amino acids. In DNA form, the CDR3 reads TGTGCCATCAGGAACAGGGAGAATTCCTACGAGCAGTACTTC. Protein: CAIRNRENSYEQYF.

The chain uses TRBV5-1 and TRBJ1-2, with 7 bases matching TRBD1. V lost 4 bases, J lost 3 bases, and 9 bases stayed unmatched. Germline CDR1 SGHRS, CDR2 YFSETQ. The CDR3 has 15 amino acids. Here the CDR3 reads CASSATTGSDYGYTF. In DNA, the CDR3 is TGCGCCAGCAGCGCCACGACAGGGTCGGACTATGGCTACACCTTC.

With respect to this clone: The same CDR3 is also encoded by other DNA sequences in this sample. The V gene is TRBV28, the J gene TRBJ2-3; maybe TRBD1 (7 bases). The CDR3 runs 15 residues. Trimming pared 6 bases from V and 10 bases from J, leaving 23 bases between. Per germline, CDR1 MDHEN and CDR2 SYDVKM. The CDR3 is CASRGGQTAPVAQYF. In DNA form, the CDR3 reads TGTGCCAGCAGGGGGGGACAGACCGCCCCGGTCGCGCAGTATTTT.

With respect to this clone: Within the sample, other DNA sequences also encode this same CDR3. The CDR3 is CASSQERLAGRAAFF. CDR3 DNA: TGCGCCAGCAGCCAAGAAAGGCTAGCGGGACGAGCGGCGTTCTTC. The V and J genes are TRBV4-1 and TRBJ2-1; TRBD2 matches at 9 bases. Germline V gene lookup returns CDR1 MGHRA and CDR2 YSYEKL. This CDR3 region has 15 residues. After removal of 0 bases from V and 15 bases from J, the junction contained 12 bases not matched to a gene.